Below are 29 T cell receptor beta chains sequenced from a single sample in a study of blood T cell repertoires in COVID-19. The protocol was immunoSEQ multiplex PCR, while the TCRdb copy is restricted to in-frame clones and leaves out a portion. The sample records over 50,000 clones, approximately 91% being singletons. Sequencing input: peripheral blood. The receptors shown here come from an older woman with active or convalescent COVID-19.

The chain employs TRBV7-9 and TRBJ1-1; no definite D call. V was cut by 5 bases and J by 0 bases, with 10 bases left in between. CDR1 is SEHNR and CDR2 is FQNEAQ in the germline V gene (reference sequence). The CDR3 is 14 residues long. CDR3 sequence: CASSPQRVNTEAFF. The CDR3 DNA reads as TGTGCCAGCAGCCCTCAGCGGGTGAACACTGAAGCTTTCTTT.

This chain uses TRBV5-6 with TRBJ2-3, with D perhaps matching TRBD1 (6 bases). The CDR3 sequence is 13 residues long. Germline CDR1 is SGHDT and CDR2 is YYEEEE. Trimming took off 10 bases at V and 5 bases at J, with 17 bases between the two ends. As DNA, the CDR3 is TGTGCCGGCAAAAGGGGGAGAGGAGATACGCAGTATTTT. It specifies CAGKRGRGDTQYF.

A single count supports this clone. The chain's CDR3 is CASSNNPETGSPLHF. CDR3 nucleotides: TGCGCCAGCAGTAACAATCCGGAGACCGGTTCACCCCTCCACTTT. The genes are TRBV5-1 and TRBJ1-6; D remains unclear. CDR3 length: 15 residues. V was shortened by 5 bases and J by 9 bases, with 18 bases between the two germline ends. Germline V gene lookup returns CDR1 SGHRS and CDR2 YFSETQ.

The CDR3 nucleotides are TGTGCCAGCACCTTGACAGGGAACTATGGCTACACCTTC. Translated, it gives CASTLTGNYGYTF. This rearrangement joins TRBV6-5 to TRBJ1-2; 7 nucleotides agree with TRBD1. This CDR3 is built from 13 residues. V dropped 7 bases and J dropped 2; count of bases not matched to a gene: 4. Per germline, CDR1 MNHEY and CDR2 SVGAGI.

V usage is TRBV24-1 and J usage is TRBJ2-1; D is perhaps TRBD2 (5 bases). The V end was cut by 0 bases, the J end by 2 bases, with 10 bases between. There are 16 residues in the CDR3. CDR1 KGHDR and CDR2 SFDVKD come from the germline V gene. CDR3 sequence reads: CATSDLRGQTYNEQFF. The CDR3 DNA follows: TGTGCCACCAGTGATTTGCGAGGGCAGACCTACAATGAGCAGTTCTTC.

The rearrangement links TRBV9 to TRBJ2-1; 7 nucleotides match TRBD2. In germline, CDR1 is SGDLS, CDR2 YYNGEE. With V trimmed by 3 bases and J by 9 bases, 6 bases remained unmatched. CDR3 length: 13 residues. CDR3 in amino acids: CASSGSGIGEQFF. CDR3 DNA sequence: TGTGCCAGCAGCGGCAGCGGGATAGGTGAGCAGTTCTTC.

V usage is TRBV5-1 and J usage is TRBJ2-2; the match to TRBD1 covers 8 bases. V dropped 4 bases and J dropped 1; count of bases not matched to a gene: 3. This CDR3 has 15 amino acids. CDR1 and CDR2 from the germline V gene are SGHRS and YFSETQ. The CDR3 loop is CASSEGQGNTGELFF. In DNA form, the CDR3 reads TGCGCCAGCAGCGAAGGACAGGGGAACACCGGGGAGCTGTTTTTT.

The chain couples TRBV12-3 or TRBV12-4 to TRBJ1-1; D not certain. CDR3 size: 13 residues. V was clipped by 2 bases and J by 6 bases, with 10 bases between them. CDR3 nucleotide sequence: TGTGCCAGCAGTTTACAGGAGGCCCCTGAAGCTTTCTTT. It translates to CASSLQEAPEAFF.

This chain joins TRBV9 and TRBJ1-4; D ambiguous. The germline V and J ends were trimmed by 2 bases and 3 bases, with 17 bases remaining between them. CDR3 length: 17 residues. The germline V gene has CDR1 SGDLS and CDR2 YYNGEE. This CDR3 reads CASSVGGRAGANEKLFF. Here the CDR3 DNA reads TGTGCCAGCAGCGTCGGCGGGAGGGCCGGGGCTAATGAAAAACTGTTTTTT. The full variable domain, with the rest looked up from reference TRBV9 and TRBJ1-4, is DSGVTQTPKHLITATGQRVTLRCSPRSGDLSVYWYQQSLDQGLQFLIQYYNGEERAKGNILERFSAQQFPDLHSELNLSSLELGDSALYFCASSVGGRAGANEKLFFGSGTQLSVL.

The chain combines TRBV27 with TRBJ2-7; weak D call: TRBD1 (5 bases). The germline V gene encodes CDR1 MNHEY and CDR2 SMNVEV (reference sequence). This CDR3 region has 13 residues. The V end was cut by 4 bases, the J end by 5 bases, with 12 bases between. The CDR3 DNA is TGTGCCAGCAGTTGGGGCAGAATAAACGAGCAGTACTTC. Translation: CASSWGRINEQYF.

A single count supports this clone. This chain uses TRBV29-1 with TRBJ1-1, with D unresolved. The CDR3 totals 12 residues. V was pared by 4 bases and J by 6 bases, with 12 bases between. Germline V gene data show CDR1 as SQVTM and CDR2 as ANQGSEA. The CDR3 spells CSVGSGVAEAFF. CDR3 coding DNA: TGCAGCGTTGGTTCAGGCGTCGCTGAAGCTTTCTTT. The variable domain in full, completed from reference TRBV29-1 and TRBJ1-1, reads SAVISQKPSRDICQRGTSLTIQCQVDSQVTMMFWYRQQPGQSLTLIATANQGSEATYESGFVIDKFPISRPNLTFSTLTVSNMSPEDSSIYLCSVGSGVAEAFFGQGTRLTVV.

This clone has a handful of counts. The chain combines TRBV28 with TRBJ1-3, with D possibly TRBD1 on 6 matching bases. The CDR3 has 14 residues. The germline V gene encodes CDR1 MDHEN and CDR2 SYDVKM. V was pared by 5 bases and J by 4 bases, with 12 bases between. The CDR3 nucleotides are TGTGCCAGCAGTCCCGGGACAAGAGGAAACACCATATATTTT. This encodes CASSPGTRGNTIYF.

The chain joins TRBV12-5 to TRBJ2-2, with TRBD1 matching over 11 bases. This CDR3 region has 15 residues. Germline V gene sequence: CDR1 LGHNT, CDR2 FRNRAP. The V and J ends lost 3 bases and 5 bases, in that order; junction bases with no gene match: 2. The CDR3 coding sequence is TGTGCTAGTGGTTTCGGGACAGGGGGAACCGGGGAGCTGTTTTTT. Encoded protein: CASGFGTGGTGELFF.

This chain connects TRBV4-3 to TRBJ2-1; 12 bases fit TRBD2. This CDR3 has 15 amino acids. Germline CDR1 and CDR2: LGHNA and YSLEER. V lost 0 bases and J lost 10; bases outside the gene matches: 4. CDR3 in amino acids: CASSQDSLAGGEQFF. The CDR3 bases are TGCGCCAGCAGCCAAGATTCTCTAGCGGGAGGGGAGCAGTTCTTC.

The rearrangement uses TRBV4-1 and TRBJ1-1; D is perhaps TRBD1 (5 bases). V lost 1 base, J lost 5 bases, and 20 bases lay in between. CDR1 is MGHRA, CDR2 YSYEKL, per germline. This CDR3 has 17 amino acids. The CDR3 protein is CASSQVSRRGLRTEAFF. CDR3 bases: TGCGCCAGCAGCCAAGTCTCGCGCCGGGGGTTGAGGACTGAAGCTTTCTTT.

Here the CDR3 DNA reads TGTGCCAGCAACAACCCACGGGTCTCTGGAAACACCATATATTTT. Translated: CASNNPRVSGNTIYF. V usage is TRBV28 and J usage is TRBJ1-3; D remains unclear. The CDR3 is 15 residues long. CDR1 is MDHEN and CDR2 is SYDVKM in the germline V gene. The V end lost 7 bases, the J end lost 0 bases, and 13 bases lay between the germline ends.

This chain links TRBV7-2 with TRBJ2-7, with 7 bases identical to TRBD2. With V trimmed by 5 bases and J by 3 bases, 7 bases remained unmatched. Germline V CDR1 and CDR2: SGHTA, FQGNSA. The CDR3 is made up of 14 amino acids. In DNA form, the CDR3 reads TGTGCCAGCAGCAAGAGCGGGATGGGCTACGAGCAGTACTTC. This sequence encodes CASSKSGMGYEQYF.

The chain has TRBV2 and TRBJ1-2, with D perhaps matching TRBD1 (6 bases). The CDR3 is 13 residues long. Trimming removed 7 bases from V and 7 bases from J, with 16 bases in between. Germline V gene lookup returns CDR1 SNHLY and CDR2 FYNNEI. CDR3 sequence (DNA): TGTGCCAGCAAGGAACAGGGAGCTCTTGGCTACACCTTC. Encoded protein: CASKEQGALGYTF.

The chain couples TRBV7-3 to TRBJ2-1; 8 nucleotides agree with TRBD2. CDR1 is SGHTA and CDR2 is FQGTGA in the germline V gene. V lost 5 bases to trimming and J lost 9 bases; unmatched junction nucleotides: 9. The CDR3 consists of 14 residues. The CDR3 protein is CASSKSGRLVEQFF. The CDR3 DNA sequence: TGTGCCAGCAGCAAAAGCGGGAGACTCGTTGAGCAGTTCTTC. Full variable domain (remainder filled in from reference TRBV7-3 and TRBJ2-1): GAGVSQTPSNKVTEKGKYVELRCDPISGHTALYWYRQSLGQGPEFLIYFQGTGAADDSGLPNDRFFAVRPEGSVSTLKIQRTERGDSAVYLCASSKSGRLVEQFFGPGTRLTVL.

This chain's CDR3 is CASSMTVDGYTF. CDR3 DNA sequence: TGTGCCAGCAGCATGACAGTAGATGGCTACACCTTC. The chain has TRBV7-8 and TRBJ1-2; a weak D match, TRBD1 (5 bases). Germline CDR1 is SGHVS and CDR2 is FQNEAQ. Trimming removed 5 bases at V and 6 bases at J, with 10 bases between. The CDR3 covers 12 residues.

The chain carries TRBV6-5 and TRBJ1-1; weak D call: TRBD1 (6 bases). This CDR3 region has 14 residues. V lost 4 bases and J 8 bases, leaving 17 bases between the germline ends. The germline V gene encodes CDR1 MNHEY and CDR2 SVGAGI. In DNA form, the CDR3 reads TGTGCCAGCAGTTCGCTTGTAGGGGGATCCGAAGCTTTCTTT. The encoded protein is CASSSLVGGSEAFF.

The chain is built from TRBV9 and TRBJ1-5, with 10 bases aligning to TRBD1. V lost 0 bases and J lost 6; bases outside the gene matches: 3. This CDR3 contains 15 residues. Germline assignment: CDR1 SGDLS and CDR2 YYNGEE. CDR3 sequence reads: CASSVEGTGAQPQHF. The CDR3 region has the DNA TGTGCCAGCAGCGTAGAGGGGACAGGGGCTCAGCCCCAGCATTTT.

The chain employs TRBV6-5 and TRBJ1-5, with D perhaps TRBD1 (6 bases). The CDR3 consists of 15 residues. Germline CDR1 reads MNHEY; CDR2 reads SVGAGI. V lost 5 bases and J 2 bases, leaving 13 bases between the germline ends. DNA for the CDR3: TGTGCCAGCAGTACGCAGGGGAGGGGCAATCAGCCCCAGCATTTT. This codes for CASSTQGRGNQPQHF.

The chain employs TRBV20-1 and TRBJ1-5, with D perhaps TRBD1 (6 bases). Trimming pared 3 bases from V and 2 bases from J, leaving 20 bases between. CDR1 and CDR2 from the germline V gene are DFQATT and SNEGSKA (reference sequence). The CDR3 has 17 residues. The CDR3 is CSASEWGRLGGNQPQHF. CDR3 sequence (DNA): TGCAGTGCTAGTGAGTGGGGGCGCCTGGGGGGCAATCAGCCCCAGCATTTT.

The chain links TRBV7-8 to TRBJ1-1; no clear D gene. Trimming stripped 1 base from V and 8 bases from J, with 11 bases between. The CDR3 contains 13 residues. Germline V gene sequence: CDR1 SGHVS, CDR2 FQNEAQ. The chain's CDR3 is CASSLGGAGEAFF. CDR3 DNA sequence: TGTGCCAGCAGCTTAGGGGGTGCGGGAGAAGCTTTCTTT.

The chain couples TRBV6-5 to TRBJ2-3, with 10 bases that match TRBD2. This CDR3 is built from 14 residues. The J segment lost 5 bases and the V segment lost 6 bases, leaving 5 bases of the junction unmatched. CDR1 is MNHEY, CDR2 SVGAGI, per germline. This CDR3 is CASSLAGDEDTQYF. CDR3 sequence (DNA): TGTGCCAGCAGCCTAGCGGGGGATGAAGATACGCAGTATTTT.

The chain links TRBV19 to TRBJ1-1, with 7 nucleotides matching TRBD1. The CDR3 has 18 residues. The ends lost 5 bases at V and 5 bases at J; junction bases unmatched: 20. CDR1 LNHDA and CDR2 SQIVND come from the germline V gene (reference sequence). The CDR3 here is CASSPRGTGDSWGTEAFF. Here the CDR3 DNA reads TGTGCCAGTAGTCCCCGGGGTACAGGGGACTCCTGGGGGACTGAAGCTTTCTTT.

V usage is TRBV19 and J usage is TRBJ1-5; TRBD1 is a possible D gene (5 bases). V lost 3 bases and J lost 1, with 10 bases in between. The length of the CDR3 is 15 residues. Germline CDR1 LNHDA, CDR2 SQIVND (reference sequence). This chain's CDR3 is CASSIWGRSNQPQHF. As DNA, the CDR3 is TGTGCCAGTAGTATTTGGGGGAGGAGCAATCAGCCCCAGCATTTT.

The chain is built from TRBV19 and TRBJ1-3, with D perhaps matching TRBD1 (5 bases). Trimming cost V 2 bases and J 0 bases, with 20 bases left between them. There are 19 residues in the CDR3. Germline-derived CDR1 and CDR2 are LNHDA and SQIVND (reference sequence). The CDR3 protein is CASSIRIGAFLSSGNTIYF. The CDR3 DNA follows: TGTGCCAGTAGTATAAGGATTGGGGCCTTCCTGAGCTCTGGAAACACCATATATTTT.